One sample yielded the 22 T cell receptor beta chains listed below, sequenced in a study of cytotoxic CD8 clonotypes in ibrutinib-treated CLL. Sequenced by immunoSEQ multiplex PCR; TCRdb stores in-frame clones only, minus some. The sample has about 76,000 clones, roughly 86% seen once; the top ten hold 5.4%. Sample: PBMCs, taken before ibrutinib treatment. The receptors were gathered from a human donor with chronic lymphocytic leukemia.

Here the CDR3 DNA reads TGTGCCAGCAGCTTAGAGATCTATGGCTACACCTTC. Translating it yields CASSLEIYGYTF. The V gene is TRBV13, the J gene TRBJ1-2; D is undetermined. The germline V and J ends were trimmed by 1 base and 4 bases, with 4 bases remaining between them. The CDR3 runs 12 residues. CDR1 is PRHDT, CDR2 FYEKMQ, per germline (reference sequence).

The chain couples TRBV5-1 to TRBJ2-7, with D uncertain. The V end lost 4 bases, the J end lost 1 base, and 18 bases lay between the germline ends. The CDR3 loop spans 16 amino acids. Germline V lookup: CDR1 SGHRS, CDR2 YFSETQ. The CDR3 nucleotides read TGCGCCAGCAGCCCCATTGGACCATCCGCTTCCTACGAGCAGTACTTC. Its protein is CASSPIGPSASYEQYF.

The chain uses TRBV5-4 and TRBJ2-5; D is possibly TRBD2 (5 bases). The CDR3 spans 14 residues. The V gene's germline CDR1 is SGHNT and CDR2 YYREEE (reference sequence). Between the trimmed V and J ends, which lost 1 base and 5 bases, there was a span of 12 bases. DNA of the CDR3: TGTGCCAGCAGCTTGAGAGAGGGAACGGAGACCCAGTACTTC. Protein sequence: CASSLREGTETQYF. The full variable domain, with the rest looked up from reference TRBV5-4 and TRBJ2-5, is ETGVTQSPTHLIKTRGQQVTLRCSSQSGHNTVSWYQQALGQGPQFIFQYYREEENGRGNFPPRFSGLQFPNYSSELNVNALELDDSALYLCASSLREGTETQYFGPGTRLLVL.

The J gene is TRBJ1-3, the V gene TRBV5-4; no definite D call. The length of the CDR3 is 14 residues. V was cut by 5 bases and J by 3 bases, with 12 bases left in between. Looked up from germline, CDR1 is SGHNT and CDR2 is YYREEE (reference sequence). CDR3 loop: CASREEIGGNTIYF. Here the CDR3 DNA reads TGTGCCAGCAGGGAGGAGATAGGTGGAAACACCATATATTTT.

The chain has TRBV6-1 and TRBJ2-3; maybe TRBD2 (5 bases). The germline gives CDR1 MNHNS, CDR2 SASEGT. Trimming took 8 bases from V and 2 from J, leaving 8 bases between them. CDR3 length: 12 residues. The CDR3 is CASLRDTDTQYF. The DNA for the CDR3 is TGTGCCAGCCTACGGGACACAGATACGCAGTATTTT.

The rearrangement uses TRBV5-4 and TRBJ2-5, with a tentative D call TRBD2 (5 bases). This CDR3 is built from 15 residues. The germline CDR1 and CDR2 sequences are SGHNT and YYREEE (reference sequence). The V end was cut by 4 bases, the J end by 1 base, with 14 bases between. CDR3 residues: CASSPASRGQETQYF. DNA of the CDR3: TGTGCCAGCAGCCCAGCGAGTCGGGGCCAAGAGACCCAGTACTTC.

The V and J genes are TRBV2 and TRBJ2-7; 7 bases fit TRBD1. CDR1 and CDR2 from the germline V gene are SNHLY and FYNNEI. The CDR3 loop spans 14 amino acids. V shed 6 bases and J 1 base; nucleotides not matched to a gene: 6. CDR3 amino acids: CASRGQSSSYEQYF. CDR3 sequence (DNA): TGTGCCAGCAGGGGACAGAGCTCTTCCTACGAGCAGTACTTC.

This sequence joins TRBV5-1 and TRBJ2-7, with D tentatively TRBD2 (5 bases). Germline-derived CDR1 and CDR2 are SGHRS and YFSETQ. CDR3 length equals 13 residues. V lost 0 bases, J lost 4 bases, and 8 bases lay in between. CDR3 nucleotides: TGCGCCAGCAGCTTGGAGCGGCAGTACGAGCAGTACTTC. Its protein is CASSLERQYEQYF.

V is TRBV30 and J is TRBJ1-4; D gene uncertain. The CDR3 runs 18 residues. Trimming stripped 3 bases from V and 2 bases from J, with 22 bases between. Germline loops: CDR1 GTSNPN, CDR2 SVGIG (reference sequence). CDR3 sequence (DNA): TGTGCCTGGAGCTTCATCTCGGGAGGTTGGAGGACTAATGAAAAACTGTTTTTT. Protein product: CAWSFISGGWRTNEKLFF.

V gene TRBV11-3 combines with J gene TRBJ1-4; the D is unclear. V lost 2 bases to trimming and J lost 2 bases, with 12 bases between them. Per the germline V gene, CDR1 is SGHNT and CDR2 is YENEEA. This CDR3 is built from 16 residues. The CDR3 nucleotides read TGTGCCAGCAGCTTAATCGCGGAGTGGACTAATGAAAAACTGTTTTTT. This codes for CASSLIAEWTNEKLFF.

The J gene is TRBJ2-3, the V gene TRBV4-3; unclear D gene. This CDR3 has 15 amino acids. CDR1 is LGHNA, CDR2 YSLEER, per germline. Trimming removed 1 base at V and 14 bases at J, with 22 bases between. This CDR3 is CASSQVSLGPQLRYF. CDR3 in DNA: TGCGCCAGCAGCCAAGTTAGTCTTGGGCCCCAATTGAGGTATTTT.

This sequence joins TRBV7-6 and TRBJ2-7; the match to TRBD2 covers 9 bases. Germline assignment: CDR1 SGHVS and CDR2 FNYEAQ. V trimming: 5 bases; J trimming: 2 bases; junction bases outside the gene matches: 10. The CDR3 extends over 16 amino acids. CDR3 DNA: TGTGCCAGCAGCCCTTCTGGGGCGGGAGGGCCCTACGAGCAGTACTTC. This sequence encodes CASSPSGAGGPYEQYF.

The CDR3 loop reads CASSSYVGTGNNEQFF. The DNA of the CDR3 is TGTGCCAGCAGCTCCTACGTGGGGACAGGGAACAATGAGCAGTTCTTC. This rearrangement joins TRBV27 to TRBJ2-1, with 9 bases matching TRBD1. This CDR3 region has 16 residues. J was trimmed by 5 bases and V by 6 bases; bases with no gene match: 11. The germline V gene encodes CDR1 MNHEY and CDR2 SMNVEV (reference sequence).

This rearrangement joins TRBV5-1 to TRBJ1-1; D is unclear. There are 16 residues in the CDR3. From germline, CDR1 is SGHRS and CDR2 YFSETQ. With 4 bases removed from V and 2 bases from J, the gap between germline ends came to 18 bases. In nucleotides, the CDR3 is TGCGCCAGCAGCCCACACTCCCGGGTGGTTAACACTGAAGCTTTCTTT. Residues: CASSPHSRVVNTEAFF.

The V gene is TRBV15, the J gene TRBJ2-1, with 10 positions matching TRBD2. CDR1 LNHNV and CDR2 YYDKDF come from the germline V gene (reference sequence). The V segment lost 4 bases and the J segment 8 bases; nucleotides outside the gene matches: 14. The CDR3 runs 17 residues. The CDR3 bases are TGTGCCACCAGCACCTACCCTAGCGGGAGCTGGGGCGATGAGCAGTTCTTC. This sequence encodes CATSTYPSGSWGDEQFF.

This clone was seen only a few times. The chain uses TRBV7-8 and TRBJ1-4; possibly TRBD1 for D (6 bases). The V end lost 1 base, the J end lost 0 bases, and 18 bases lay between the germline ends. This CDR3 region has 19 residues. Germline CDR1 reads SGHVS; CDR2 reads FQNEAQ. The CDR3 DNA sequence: TGTGCCAGCAGCTTAGTGTTCCGGGGGCAAATTGCAACTAATGAAAAACTGTTTTTT. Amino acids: CASSLVFRGQIATNEKLFF.

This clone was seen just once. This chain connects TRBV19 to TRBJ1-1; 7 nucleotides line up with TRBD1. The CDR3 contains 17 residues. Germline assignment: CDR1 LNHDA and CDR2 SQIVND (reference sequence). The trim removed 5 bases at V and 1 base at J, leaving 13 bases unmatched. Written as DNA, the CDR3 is TGTGCCAGTAGTCCCAGGGGGATGACAGGGTCGAACACTGAAGCTTTCTTT. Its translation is CASSPRGMTGSNTEAFF.

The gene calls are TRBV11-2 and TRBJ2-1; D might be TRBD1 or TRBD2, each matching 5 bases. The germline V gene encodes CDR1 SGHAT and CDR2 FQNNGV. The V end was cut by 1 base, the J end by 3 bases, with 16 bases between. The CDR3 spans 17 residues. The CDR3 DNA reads TGTGCCAGCAGCTTAGGGAGCTGGGGGAAGCTCTACAATGAGCAGTTCTTC. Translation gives CASSLGSWGKLYNEQFF.

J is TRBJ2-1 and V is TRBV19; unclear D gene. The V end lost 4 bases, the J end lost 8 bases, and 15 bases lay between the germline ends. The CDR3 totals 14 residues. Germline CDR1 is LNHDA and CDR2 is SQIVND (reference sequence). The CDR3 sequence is CASSTGPWLDEQFF. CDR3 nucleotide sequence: TGTGCCAGTAGTACCGGACCCTGGTTGGATGAGCAGTTCTTC.

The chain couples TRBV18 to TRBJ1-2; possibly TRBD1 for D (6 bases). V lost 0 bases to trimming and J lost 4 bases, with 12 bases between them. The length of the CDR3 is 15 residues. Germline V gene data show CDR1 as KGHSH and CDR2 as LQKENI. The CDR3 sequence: CASSPPQGMSYGYTF. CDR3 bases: TGTGCCAGCTCACCACCCCAGGGGATGAGCTATGGCTACACCTTC.

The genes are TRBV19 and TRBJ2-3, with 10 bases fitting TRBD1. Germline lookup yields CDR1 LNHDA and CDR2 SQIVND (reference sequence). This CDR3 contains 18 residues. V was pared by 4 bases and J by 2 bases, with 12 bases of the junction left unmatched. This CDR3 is CASSRTGQGYLSTDTQYF. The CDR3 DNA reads TGTGCCAGTAGTAGAACGGGACAGGGGTATCTTTCCACAGATACGCAGTATTTT. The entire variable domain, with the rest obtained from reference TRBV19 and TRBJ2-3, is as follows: DGGITQSPKYLFRKEGQNVTLSCEQNLNHDAMYWYRQDPGQGLRLIYYSQIVNDFQKGDIAEGYSVSREKKESFPLTVTSAQKNPTAFYLCASSRTGQGYLSTDTQYFGPGTRLTVL.

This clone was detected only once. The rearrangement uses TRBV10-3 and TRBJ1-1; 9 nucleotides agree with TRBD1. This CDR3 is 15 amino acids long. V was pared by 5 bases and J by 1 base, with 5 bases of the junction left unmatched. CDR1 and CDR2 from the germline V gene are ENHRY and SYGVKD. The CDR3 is CAISPRQGGNTEAFF. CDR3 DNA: TGTGCCATCAGTCCGAGACAGGGGGGGAACACTGAAGCTTTCTTT.